The 27 T cell receptor beta chains reported below all come from one sample, sequenced in a study of CD8 T cells in Susac syndrome. RNA amounts of about 0.5 to 1 ug underwent reverse transcription with random hexamers. TCRdb used MiXCR to reprocess the immunoSEQ multiplex PCR reads, holding one entry per CDR3 protein. The sample lists approximately 220,000 distinct CDR3 sequences; 85% to 95% were seen once. Sequencing input: CD4+ T cells from PBMCs. The receptor set was obtained from a human donor with multiple sclerosis.

This rearrangement joins TRBV9 to TRBJ2-1; 7 bases match TRBD1. The CDR3 is 14 amino acids. Germline V CDR1 and CDR2: SGDLS, YYNGEE. Trimming removed 4 bases from V and 3 bases from J; junction bases left unmatched: 4. The DNA for the CDR3 is TGTGCCAGCAGCCACGGGACAGACTACAATGAGCAGTTCTTC. Its protein product is CASSHGTDYNEQFF.

The chain has TRBV29-1 and TRBJ2-5; D gene ambiguous. Per germline, CDR1 SQVTM and CDR2 ANQGSEA. The CDR3 covers 11 residues. Trimming removed 2 bases from V and 8 bases from J, with 9 bases in between. The CDR3 protein is CSVELRVTQYF. The CDR3 coding sequence is TGCAGCGTTGAATTGAGAGTTACCCAGTACTTC.

The rearrangement uses TRBV29-1 and TRBJ2-1; TRBD2 matches at 7 bases. Germline CDR1 is SQVTM and CDR2 is ANQGSEA. The J segment lost 5 bases and the V segment lost 3 bases, leaving 13 bases of the junction unmatched. The CDR3 consists of 16 residues. The CDR3 DNA reads TGCAGCGTTGATTCTAGCGAGCTAGCGGAAAACAATGAGCAGTTCTTC. It translates to CSVDSSELAENNEQFF.

This clonotype appeared a few times. The CDR3 region has the DNA TGCAGCGTTGAAGTTACGAGCTCCTACAATGAGCAGTTCTTC. Translated: CSVEVTSSYNEQFF. The V gene is TRBV29-1, the J gene TRBJ2-1; D unresolved. The V end was cut by 1 base, the J end by 0 bases, with 7 bases between. The CDR3 loop spans 14 amino acids. The V gene's germline CDR1 is SQVTM and CDR2 ANQGSEA.

This sequence joins TRBV10-3 and TRBJ2-1, with D hard to call. CDR3 length equals 15 residues. V shed 4 bases and J shed 2 bases, with 12 bases lying between them. Germline-derived CDR1 and CDR2 are ENHRY and SYGVKD. The CDR3 is CAISGSDGAYNEQFF. Written as DNA, the CDR3 is TGTGCCATCAGTGGAAGTGACGGAGCCTACAATGAGCAGTTCTTC.

This chain uses TRBV12-3 or TRBV12-4 with TRBJ2-5; D gene unclear. This CDR3 spans 11 amino acids. V was shortened by 7 bases and J by 5 bases, with 8 bases between the two germline ends. The CDR3 protein is CASMVLETQYF. CDR3 coding DNA: TGTGCCAGCATGGTTTTGGAGACCCAGTACTTC.

The rearrangement joins TRBV10-3 to TRBJ2-1; TRBD1 might be the D (6 bases). Germline V lookup: CDR1 ENHRY, CDR2 SYGVKD. The CDR3 is 13 amino acids. V lost 7 bases to trimming and J lost 8 bases, with 15 bases between them. The CDR3 protein is CAIMRVGAYEQFF. The CDR3 nucleotides read TGTGCCATCATGAGGGTGGGGGCCTATGAGCAGTTCTTC.

This sequence joins TRBV5-4 and TRBJ2-5; 8 bases agree with TRBD2. The V and J ends lost 6 bases and 7 bases, in that order; junction bases with no gene match: 11. This CDR3 is built from 14 residues. CDR1 and CDR2 (germline): SGHNT, YYREEE (reference sequence). CDR3 DNA: TGTGCCAGCAAACGGGAGCGGGGGTCAGGGACCCAGTACTTC. Translated: CASKRERGSGTQYF.

The rearrangement links TRBV3-1 to TRBJ1-1; 10 nucleotides line up with TRBD1. Germline V gives CDR1 LGHDT, CDR2 YNNKEL (reference sequence). V dropped 7 bases and J dropped 6; count of bases not matched to a gene: 5. CDR3 length: 13 amino acids. The CDR3: CASTTGGWAEAFF. CDR3 nucleotides: TGTGCCAGCACGACAGGGGGCTGGGCTGAAGCTTTCTTT.

The rearrangement links TRBV6-1 to TRBJ1-3; D may be TRBD1 (6 bases). The CDR3 sequence is 16 residues long. Germline lookup yields CDR1 MNHNS and CDR2 SASEGT. V lost 6 bases, J lost 0 bases, and 15 bases lay in between. The chain's CDR3 is CASRRTDEFSGNTIYF. CDR3 nucleotide sequence: TGTGCCAGCAGGCGGACAGACGAATTCTCTGGAAACACCATATATTTT.

The chain carries TRBV20-1 and TRBJ2-6, with D unclear. V was trimmed by 2 bases and J by 0 bases, leaving 5 bases between them. Germline V gives CDR1 DFQATT, CDR2 SNEGSKA (reference sequence). This CDR3 contains 14 residues. CDR3 protein: CSARPDSGANVLTF. The CDR3 DNA reads TGCAGTGCTAGACCAGACTCTGGGGCCAACGTCCTGACTTTC.

The chain joins TRBV30 to TRBJ1-2; possible D gene TRBD1, 6 bases. Trimming cost V 3 bases and J 2 bases, with 10 bases left between them. The CDR3 sequence is 13 residues long. Germline assignment: CDR1 GTSNPN and CDR2 SVGIG (reference sequence). The CDR3 region is CAWRETGNYGYTF. Here the CDR3 DNA reads TGTGCCTGGAGGGAGACAGGCAACTATGGCTACACCTTC.

The chain recombines TRBV29-1 with TRBJ1-2; D is ambiguous. Per germline, CDR1 SQVTM and CDR2 ANQGSEA. This CDR3 is 12 amino acids long. Trimming shortened V by 5 bases and J by 2 bases, and 9 bases separated the two germline ends. The CDR3 sequence is CSVWGRNYGYTF. CDR3 nucleotide sequence: TGCAGCGTTTGGGGAAGGAACTATGGCTACACCTTC.

The sample holds a few counts of this clonotype. This sequence joins TRBV12-3 or TRBV12-4 and TRBJ1-1, with a weak D call TRBD1 (6 bases). Trimming removed 5 bases from V and 0 bases from J, with 10 bases in between. The CDR3 has 14 residues. The CDR3 DNA reads TGTGCCAGCAGTCGCACAGGGTTGAACACTGAAGCTTTCTTT. Translation gives CASSRTGLNTEAFF.

The J gene is TRBJ2-7, the V gene TRBV10-2; TRBD2 matches at 8 bases. The CDR3 is 13 amino acids. Germline V gene data show CDR1 as WSHSY and CDR2 as SAAADI. V was clipped by 7 bases and J by 3 bases; unmatched bases: 5. The CDR3 reads CASNLAGSYEQYF. CDR3 coding DNA: TGCGCCAGCAACTTAGCGGGGAGCTACGAGCAGTACTTC.

V and J are TRBV5-1 and TRBJ2-7; unclear D gene. V was cut by 0 bases and J by 2 bases, with 12 bases left in between. In germline, CDR1 is SGHRS, CDR2 YFSETQ. The CDR3 has 15 amino acids. The CDR3 DNA reads as TGCGCCAGCAGCTTGGCCCCGGGCGAGACCTACGAGCAGTACTTC. It translates to CASSLAPGETYEQYF.

The rearrangement joins TRBV5-1 to TRBJ2-6; 9 nucleotides agree with TRBD1. The CDR3 runs 13 residues. Per the germline V gene, CDR1 is SGHRS and CDR2 is YFSETQ. The trim removed 7 bases at V and 10 bases at J, leaving 6 bases unmatched. This chain's CDR3 is CASGPGQGNVLTF. DNA of the CDR3: TGCGCCAGCGGCCCAGGACAGGGGAACGTCCTGACTTTC.

The chain has TRBV20-1 and TRBJ2-7, with D uncertain. The germline gives CDR1 DFQATT, CDR2 SNEGSKA (reference sequence). Trimming shortened V by 4 bases and J by 4 bases, and 11 bases separated the two germline ends. The CDR3 has 12 amino acids. CDR3 sequence reads: CSAKNTVYEQYF. The DNA of the CDR3 is TGCAGTGCTAAAAACACTGTTTACGAGCAGTACTTC.

The chain links TRBV27 to TRBJ2-7, with 9 bases lining up with TRBD1. V lost 3 bases, J lost 4 bases, and 7 bases stayed unmatched. Germline values: CDR1 MNHEY, CDR2 SMNVEV (reference sequence). CDR3 length equals 15 residues. In DNA, the CDR3 is TGTGCCAGCAGTTTGAAGACAGGGGGTTGGTACGAGCAGTACTTC. Its translation: CASSLKTGGWYEQYF.

This sequence joins TRBV12-3 or TRBV12-4 and TRBJ2-7, with 8 bases that match TRBD1. The J segment lost 4 bases and the V segment lost 6 bases, leaving 8 bases of the junction unmatched. The CDR3 extends over 14 amino acids. CDR3 region: CASSHPGGSYEQYF. The CDR3 DNA sequence: TGTGCCAGCAGCCATCCAGGGGGCTCTTACGAGCAGTACTTC.

The chain links TRBV5-1 to TRBJ2-3; 13 positions agree with TRBD2. This CDR3 is built from 16 residues. J lost 1 base, V lost 4 bases, and 3 bases had no gene match. Germline assignment: CDR1 SGHRS and CDR2 YFSETQ. The CDR3 spells CASSTGTSGGTDTQYF. DNA for the CDR3: TGCGCCAGCAGCACCGGGACTAGCGGGGGCACAGATACGCAGTATTTT.

The rearrangement uses TRBV29-1 and TRBJ1-1; weak D call: TRBD1 (6 bases). This CDR3 region has 13 residues. Germline CDR1 SQVTM, CDR2 ANQGSEA. The V end lost 2 bases, the J end lost 5 bases, and 12 bases lay between the germline ends. The CDR3 DNA reads as TGCAGCGTTGAAAGGGGGGAGCGGACTGAAGCTTTCTTT. This sequence encodes CSVERGERTEAFF. The full variable domain, in which reference TRBV29-1 and TRBJ1-1 provide the parts outside the CDR3, is SAVISQKPSRDICQRGTSLTIQCQVDSQVTMMFWYRQQPGQSLTLIATANQGSEATYESGFVIDKFPISRPNLTFSTLTVSNMSPEDSSIYLCSVERGERTEAFFGQGTRLTVV.

The chain links TRBV7-9 to TRBJ2-1; 8 bases match TRBD2. CDR3 length equals 15 residues. V lost 5 bases, J lost 3 bases, and 6 bases stayed unmatched. Germline assignment: CDR1 SEHNR and CDR2 FQNEAQ (reference sequence). CDR3 DNA sequence: TGTGCCAGCAGCCCCGGGGGGGGATACTACAATGAGCAGTTCTTC. This sequence encodes CASSPGGGYYNEQFF.

The chain is built from TRBV12-3 or TRBV12-4 and TRBJ1-6; no firm D call. V lost 6 bases, J lost 16 bases, and 10 bases lay in between. This CDR3 contains 10 residues. The DNA for the CDR3 is TGTGCCAGCAGCTCCCTGGAGCTCCACTTT. It translates to CASSSLELHF.

The rearrangement joins TRBV30 to TRBJ1-1; tentatively, D is TRBD1 (5 bases). Germline V CDR1 and CDR2: GTSNPN, SVGIG (reference sequence). The V end lost 5 bases, the J end lost 0 bases, and 7 bases lay between the germline ends. The CDR3 loop spans 12 amino acids. The CDR3 DNA reads TGTGCCTGGGGCAGGGTGAACACTGAAGCTTTCTTT. Protein sequence: CAWGRVNTEAFF.

V usage is TRBV2 and J usage is TRBJ2-5; D gene uncertain. V lost 10 bases and J lost 4, with 7 bases in between. The germline CDR1 and CDR2 sequences are SNHLY and FYNNEI. This CDR3 region has 10 residues. In DNA, the CDR3 is TGTGCCAACCTACGAGAGACCCAGTACTTC. Protein product: CANLRETQYF. Based on the CDR3 plus reference TRBV2 and TRBJ2-5, the full variable domain is EPEVTQTPSHQVTQMGQEVILRCVPISNHLYFYWYRQILGQKVEFLVSFYNNEISEKSEIFDDQFSVERPDGSNFTLKIRSTKLEDSAMYFCANLRETQYFGPGTRLLVL.

The CDR3 DNA sequence: TGTGCCAGCAGCTCTACTAGCTACGAGCAGTACTTC. The encoded protein is CASSSTSYEQYF. The J gene is TRBJ2-7, the V gene TRBV5-6; TRBD2 is a possible D gene (5 bases). This CDR3 spans 12 amino acids. Trimming took off 3 bases at V and 3 bases at J, with 7 bases between the two ends. Germline CDR1 is SGHDT and CDR2 is YYEEEE.